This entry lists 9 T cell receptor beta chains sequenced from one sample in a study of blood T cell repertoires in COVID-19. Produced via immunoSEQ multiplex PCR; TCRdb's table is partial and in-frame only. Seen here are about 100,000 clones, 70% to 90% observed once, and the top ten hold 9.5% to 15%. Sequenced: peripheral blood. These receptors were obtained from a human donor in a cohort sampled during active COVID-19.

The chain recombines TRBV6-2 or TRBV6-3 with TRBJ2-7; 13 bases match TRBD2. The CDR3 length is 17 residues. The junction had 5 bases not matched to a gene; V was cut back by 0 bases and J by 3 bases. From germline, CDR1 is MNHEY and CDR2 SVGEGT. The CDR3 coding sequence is TGTGCCAGCAGTTACTCTTCGGGACTAGCGGGACTCTACGAGCAGTACTTC. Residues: CASSYSSGLAGLYEQYF.

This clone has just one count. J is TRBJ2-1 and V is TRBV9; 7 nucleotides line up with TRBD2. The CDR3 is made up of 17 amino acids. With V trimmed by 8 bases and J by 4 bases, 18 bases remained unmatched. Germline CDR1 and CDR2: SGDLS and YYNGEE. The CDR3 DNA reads TGTGCCAGTGCCCCCGAGCGGGGACCCCGGATTTACAATGAGCAGTTCTTC. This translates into CASAPERGPRIYNEQFF.

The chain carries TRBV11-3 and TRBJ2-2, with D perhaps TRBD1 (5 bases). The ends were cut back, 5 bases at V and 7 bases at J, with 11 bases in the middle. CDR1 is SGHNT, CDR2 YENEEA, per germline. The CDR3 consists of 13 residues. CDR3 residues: CASSLIQGGELFF. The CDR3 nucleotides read TGTGCCAGCAGCCTAATTCAGGGCGGGGAGCTGTTTTTT. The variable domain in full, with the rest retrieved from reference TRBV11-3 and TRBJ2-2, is EAGVVQSPRYKIIEKKQPVAFWCNPISGHNTLYWYLQNLGQGPELLIRYENEEAVDDSQLPKDRFSAERLKGVDSTLKIQPAELGDSAVYLCASSLIQGGELFFGEGSRLTVL.

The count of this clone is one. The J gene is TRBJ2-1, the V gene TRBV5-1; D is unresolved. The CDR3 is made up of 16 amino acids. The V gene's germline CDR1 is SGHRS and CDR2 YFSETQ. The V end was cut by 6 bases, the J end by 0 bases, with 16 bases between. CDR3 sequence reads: CASTLGAASSYNEQFF. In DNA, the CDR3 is TGCGCCAGCACCCTCGGCGCGGCCAGCTCCTACAATGAGCAGTTCTTC.

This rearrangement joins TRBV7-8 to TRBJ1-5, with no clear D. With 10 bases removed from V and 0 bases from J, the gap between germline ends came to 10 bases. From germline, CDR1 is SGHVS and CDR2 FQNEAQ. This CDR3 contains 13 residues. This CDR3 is CATRLSSNQPQHF. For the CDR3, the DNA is TGTGCCACCCGTCTTAGTAGCAATCAGCCCCAGCATTTT.

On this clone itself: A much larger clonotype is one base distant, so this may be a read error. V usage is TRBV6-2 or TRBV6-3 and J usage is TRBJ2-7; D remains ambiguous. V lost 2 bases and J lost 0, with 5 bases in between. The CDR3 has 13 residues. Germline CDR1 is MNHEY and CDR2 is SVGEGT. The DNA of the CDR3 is TGTGCCAGCAGTTACAGGAGCTCCTACGAGCAGTACTTC. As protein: CASSYRSSYEQYF.

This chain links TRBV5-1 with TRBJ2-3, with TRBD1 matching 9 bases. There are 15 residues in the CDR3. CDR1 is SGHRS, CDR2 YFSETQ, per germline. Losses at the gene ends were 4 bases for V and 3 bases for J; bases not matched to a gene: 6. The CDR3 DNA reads TGCGCCAGCAGCCCCCCGGGACAGGGAACAGATACGCAGTATTTT. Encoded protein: CASSPPGQGTDTQYF.

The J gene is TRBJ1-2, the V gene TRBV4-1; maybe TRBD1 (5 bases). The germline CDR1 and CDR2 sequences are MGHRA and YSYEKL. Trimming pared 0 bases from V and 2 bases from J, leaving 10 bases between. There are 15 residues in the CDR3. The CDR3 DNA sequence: TGCGCCAGCAGCCAAGACCGGGGACTAAACTATGGCTACACCTTC. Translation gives CASSQDRGLNYGYTF.

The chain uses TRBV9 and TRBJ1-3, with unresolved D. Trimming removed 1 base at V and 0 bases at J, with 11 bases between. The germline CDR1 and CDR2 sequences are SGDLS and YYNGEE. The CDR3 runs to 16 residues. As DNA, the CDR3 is TGTGCCAGCAGCGTATCCCTTGCAGGCTCTGGAAACACCATATATTTT. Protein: CASSVSLAGSGNTIYF.